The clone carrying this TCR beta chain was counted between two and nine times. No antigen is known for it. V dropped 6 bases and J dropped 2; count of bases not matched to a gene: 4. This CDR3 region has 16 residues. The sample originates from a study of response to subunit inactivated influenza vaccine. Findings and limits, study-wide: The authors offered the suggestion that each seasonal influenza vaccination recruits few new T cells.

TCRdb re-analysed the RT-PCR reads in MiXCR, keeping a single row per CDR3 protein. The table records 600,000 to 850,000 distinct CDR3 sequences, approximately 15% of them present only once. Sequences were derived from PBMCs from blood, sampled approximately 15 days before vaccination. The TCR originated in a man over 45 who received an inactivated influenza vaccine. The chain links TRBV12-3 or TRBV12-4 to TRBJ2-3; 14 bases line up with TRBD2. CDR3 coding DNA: TGTGCCAGCAGGGGACTAGCGGGGGTTACCACAGATACGCAGTATTTT. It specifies CASRGLAGVTTDTQYF.